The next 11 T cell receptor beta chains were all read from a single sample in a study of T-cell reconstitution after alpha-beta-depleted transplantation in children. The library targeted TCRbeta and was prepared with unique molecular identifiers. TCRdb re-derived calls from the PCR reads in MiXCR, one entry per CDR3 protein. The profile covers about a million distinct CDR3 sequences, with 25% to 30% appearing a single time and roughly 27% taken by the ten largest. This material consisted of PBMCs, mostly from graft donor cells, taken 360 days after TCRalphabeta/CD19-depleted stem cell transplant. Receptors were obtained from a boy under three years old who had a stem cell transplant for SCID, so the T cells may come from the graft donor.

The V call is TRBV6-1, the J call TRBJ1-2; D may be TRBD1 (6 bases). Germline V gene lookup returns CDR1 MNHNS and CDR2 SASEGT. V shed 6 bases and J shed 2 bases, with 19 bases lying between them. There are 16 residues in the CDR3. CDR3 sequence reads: CASSSIRDTRNYGYTF. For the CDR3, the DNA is TGTGCCAGCAGCTCAATCCGGGACACCAGAAACTATGGCTACACCTTC.

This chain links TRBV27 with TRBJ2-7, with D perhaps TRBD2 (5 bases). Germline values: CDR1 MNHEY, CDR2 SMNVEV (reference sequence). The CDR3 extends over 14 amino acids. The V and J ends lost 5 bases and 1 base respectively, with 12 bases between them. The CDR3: CASSQQRFSYEQYF. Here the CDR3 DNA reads TGTGCCAGCAGTCAACAGCGGTTTTCCTACGAGCAGTACTTC.

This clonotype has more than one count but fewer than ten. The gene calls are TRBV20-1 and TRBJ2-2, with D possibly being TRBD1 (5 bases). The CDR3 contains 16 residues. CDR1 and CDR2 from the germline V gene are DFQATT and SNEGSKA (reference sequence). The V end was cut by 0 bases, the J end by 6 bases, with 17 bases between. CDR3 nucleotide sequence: TGCAGTGCTAGAGATAGGGGCCCTAGAGTGTCCGGGGAGCTGTTTTTT. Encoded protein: CSARDRGPRVSGELFF.

In DNA form, the CDR3 reads TGCGCCAGCAGCCAAGACTTCGGGACTAGTGGGTACAATGAGCAGTTCTTC. Translating gives CASSQDFGTSGYNEQFF. The rearrangement links TRBV4-1 to TRBJ2-1; the match to TRBD2 covers 8 bases. V shed 0 bases, J shed 4 bases, and the junction held 8 bases outside the gene matches. This CDR3 comprises 17 residues. Germline CDR1 reads MGHRA; CDR2 reads YSYEKL.

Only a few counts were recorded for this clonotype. This chain's CDR3 is CASSPTSGGINEQFF. CDR3 nucleotide sequence: TGTGCCAGCAGCCCCACTAGCGGGGGAATCAATGAGCAGTTCTTC. V and J are TRBV28 and TRBJ2-1; 11 nucleotides match TRBD2. The trim removed 6 bases at V and 6 bases at J, leaving 7 bases unmatched. The CDR3 totals 15 residues. Germline CDR1 reads MDHEN; CDR2 reads SYDVKM.

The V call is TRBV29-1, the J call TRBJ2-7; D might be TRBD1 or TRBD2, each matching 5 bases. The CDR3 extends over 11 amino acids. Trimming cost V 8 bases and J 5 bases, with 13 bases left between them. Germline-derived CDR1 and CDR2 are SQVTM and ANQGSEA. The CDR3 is CSIWGFNEQYF. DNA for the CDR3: TGCAGCATATGGGGGTTTAACGAGCAGTACTTC.

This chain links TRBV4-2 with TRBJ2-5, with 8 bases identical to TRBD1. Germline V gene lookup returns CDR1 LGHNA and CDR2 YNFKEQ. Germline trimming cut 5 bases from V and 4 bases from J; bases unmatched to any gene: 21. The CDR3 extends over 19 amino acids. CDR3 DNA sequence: TGTGCCAGCAGCGACCTCGGACAGGGAGAAGACTCTGAAAGAGAGACCCAGTACTTC. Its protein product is CASSDLGQGEDSERETQYF.

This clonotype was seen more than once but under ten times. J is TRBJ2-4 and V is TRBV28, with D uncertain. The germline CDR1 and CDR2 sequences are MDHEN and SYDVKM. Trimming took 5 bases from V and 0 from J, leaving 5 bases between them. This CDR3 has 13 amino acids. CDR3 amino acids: CASSVIAKNIQYF. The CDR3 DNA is TGTGCCAGCAGTGTGATAGCCAAAAACATTCAGTACTTC. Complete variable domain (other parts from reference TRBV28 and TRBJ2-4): DVKVTQSSRYLVKRTGEKVFLECVQDMDHENMFWYRQDPGLGLRLIYFSYDVKMKEKGDIPEGYSVSREKKERFSLILESASTNQTSMYLCASSVIAKNIQYFGAGTRLSVL.

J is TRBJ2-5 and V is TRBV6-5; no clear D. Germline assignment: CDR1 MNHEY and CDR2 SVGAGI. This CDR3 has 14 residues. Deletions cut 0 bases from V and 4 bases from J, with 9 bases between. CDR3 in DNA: TGTGCCAGCAGTTACTCGATCGCAGGAGAGACCCAGTACTTC. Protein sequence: CASSYSIAGETQYF.

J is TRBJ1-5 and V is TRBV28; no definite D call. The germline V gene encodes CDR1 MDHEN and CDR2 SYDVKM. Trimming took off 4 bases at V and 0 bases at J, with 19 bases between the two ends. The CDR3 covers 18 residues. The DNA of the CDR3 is TGTGCCAGCAGTTCCGCTTCCCCGGGTGTTTCTAGCAATCAGCCCCAGCATTTT. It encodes CASSSASPGVSSNQPQHF.

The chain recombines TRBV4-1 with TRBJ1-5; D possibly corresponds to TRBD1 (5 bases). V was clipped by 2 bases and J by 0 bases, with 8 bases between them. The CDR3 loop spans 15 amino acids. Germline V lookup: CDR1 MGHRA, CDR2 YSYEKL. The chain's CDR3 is CASSQTGNSNQPQHF. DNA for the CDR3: TGCGCCAGCAGCCAAACAGGAAATAGCAATCAGCCCCAGCATTTT.